This T cell receptor (beta chain) stems from a study of blood T cells in healthy people across ages. Study-level information: Template switching caught about one barcoded beta molecule for each two T cells.

The V end was cut by 5 bases, the J end by 2 bases, with 12 bases between. CDR3 length: 14 amino acids. The germline V gene encodes CDR1 MDHEN and CDR2 SYDVKM. Study-wide findings and caveats: The long-lived group displayed more naive CD4+ cells, plus higher diversity, than the aged donors did. Age brought a roughly linear fall in TCR beta diversity measured per million T cells. Total diversity from one million sequenced T cells was likely underestimated.

Through a sample-barcoded 5' primer and a J-beta primer mix, a second PCR was run for roughly 6 to 11 cycles. TCRdb fed the 5' RACE reads into MiXCR, producing one record per CDR3 protein. The sample lists 750,000 to 950,000 distinct CDR3 sequences; around half were seen once. Regarding this clonotype: Its antigen is as yet unknown.

The V gene is TRBV28, the J gene TRBJ1-1; TRBD1 is a possible D gene (6 bases). The sequence came from an elderly man in good health. The sample was blood. CDR3 in amino acids: CASSPLRGNTEAFF. The DNA of the CDR3 is TGTGCCAGCAGTCCCCTCAGGGGAAACACTGAAGCTTTCTTT.